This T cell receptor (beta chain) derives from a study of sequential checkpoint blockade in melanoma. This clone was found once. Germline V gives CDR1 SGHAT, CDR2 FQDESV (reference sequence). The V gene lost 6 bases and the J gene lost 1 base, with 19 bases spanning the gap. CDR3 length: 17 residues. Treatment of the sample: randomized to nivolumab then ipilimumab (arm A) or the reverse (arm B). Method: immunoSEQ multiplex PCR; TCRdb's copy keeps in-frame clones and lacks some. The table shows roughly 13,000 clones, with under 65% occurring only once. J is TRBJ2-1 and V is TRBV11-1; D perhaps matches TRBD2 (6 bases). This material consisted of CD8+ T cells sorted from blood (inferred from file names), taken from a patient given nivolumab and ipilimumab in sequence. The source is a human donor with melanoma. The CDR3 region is CASSFGEFGGSYNEQFF. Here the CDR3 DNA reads TGTGCCAGCAGTTTCGGCGAGTTTGGGGGGTCCTACAATGAGCAGTTCTTC. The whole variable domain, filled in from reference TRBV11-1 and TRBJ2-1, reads EAEVAQSPRYKITEKSQAVAFWCDPISGHATLYWYRQILGQGPELLVQFQDESVVDDSQLPKDRFSAERLKGVDSTLKIQPAELGDSAMYLCASSFGEFGGSYNEQFFGPGTRLTVL.